The 12 T cell receptor beta chains given below trace back to one sample, sequenced in a study of quantifying T cell responses using KT2 cells. About the study: cDNA was made from DNase-treated RNA using alpha and beta constant primers.

The cDNA 3' end received a ligated oligonucleotide with a UMI. First-round PCR used roughly 4 cycles and beta primers RC1.1 and RC1.2 covering TRBC1 and TRBC2. MiXCR was run by TCRdb on the UMI-ligation and nested PCR reads, yielding one entry per CDR3 protein. The table includes 25,000 to 35,000 distinct CDR3 sequences, approximately 7% detected once. The material sequenced was PBMCs spiked with cells of the T cell clone KT2. The receptor set was obtained from a human donor.

This clonotype turned up a few times. The rearrangement uses TRBV6-1 and TRBJ1-6; D ambiguous. The CDR3 length is 12 residues. The germline V gene encodes CDR1 MNHNS and CDR2 SASEGT. Trimming shortened V by 3 bases and J by 4 bases, and 1 base separated the two germline ends. The CDR3 region has the DNA TGTGCCAGCAGTGATTATAATTCACCCCTCCACTTT. Translating it yields CASSDYNSPLHF.

The chain carries TRBV2 and TRBJ1-6; the D gene is possibly TRBD1 (5 bases). This CDR3 is 13 amino acids long. V lost 7 bases and J 9 bases, leaving 13 bases between the germline ends. Germline CDR1 reads SNHLY; CDR2 reads FYNNEI. The CDR3, as DNA: TGTGCCAGCATCAGGGCAGGAGGTTCACCCCTCCACTTT. Its protein is CASIRAGGSPLHF. Together with reference TRBV2 and TRBJ1-6, the CDR3 gives the full variable domain: EPEVTQTPSHQVTQMGQEVILRCVPISNHLYFYWYRQILGQKVEFLVSFYNNEISEKSEIFDDQFSVERPDGSNFTLKIRSTKLEDSAMYFCASIRAGGSPLHFGNGTRLTVT.

This clonotype showed up many times. V is TRBV29-1 and J is TRBJ1-1; D is ambiguous. There are 13 residues in the CDR3. Germline assignment: CDR1 SQVTM and CDR2 ANQGSEA. Trimming took off 7 bases at V and 1 base at J, with 13 bases between the two ends. CDR3 residues: CSGGDTPNTEAFF. The CDR3 DNA reads TGCAGCGGAGGAGACACGCCGAACACTGAAGCTTTCTTT.

At least ten counts were recorded for this clonotype. The rearrangement links TRBV10-3 to TRBJ2-3, with D possibly being TRBD1 (6 bases). The CDR3 consists of 14 residues. Germline V gene data show CDR1 as ENHRY and CDR2 as SYGVKD. With 2 bases removed from V and 3 bases from J, the gap between germline ends came to 9 bases. The CDR3 here is CAISERGNTDTQYF. The CDR3 DNA reads TGTGCCATCAGTGAGAGGGGGAATACAGATACGCAGTATTTT.

The gene calls are TRBV11-2 and TRBJ1-1; TRBD1 agrees at 10 bases. The CDR3 has 17 residues. Germline V CDR1 and CDR2: SGHAT, FQNNGV. J lost 0 bases, V lost 2 bases, and 6 bases had no gene match. The CDR3 loop reads CASSLQGTGALNTEAFF. CDR3 sequence (DNA): TGTGCCAGCAGCTTACAGGGGACAGGGGCCTTGAACACTGAAGCTTTCTTT.

This sequence joins TRBV6-2 or TRBV6-3 and TRBJ2-6; D is possibly TRBD2 (6 bases). From germline, CDR1 is MNHEY and CDR2 SVGEGT. Trimming took off 5 bases at V and 0 bases at J, with 14 bases between the two ends. CDR3 length equals 17 residues. This chain's CDR3 is CASSTGGGVSGANVLTF. The CDR3 DNA sequence: TGTGCCAGCAGTACCGGGGGTGGAGTCTCTGGGGCCAACGTCCTGACTTTC.

In this sample, this clonotype turned up many times. The CDR3 DNA sequence: TGTGCCAGCAGCCAGGCAGGAGCCAAAAACATTCAGTACTTC. It yields the protein CASSQAGAKNIQYF. V and J are TRBV4-2 and TRBJ2-4, with unresolved D. The V gene's germline CDR1 is LGHNA and CDR2 YNFKEQ. The V end was cut by 3 bases, the J end by 0 bases, with 6 bases between. This CDR3 comprises 14 residues.

The chain joins TRBV27 to TRBJ1-1; a weak D match, TRBD1 (6 bases). V lost 2 bases, J lost 5 bases, and 15 bases lay in between. The CDR3 runs 15 residues. Germline CDR1 and CDR2: MNHEY and SMNVEV (reference sequence). In DNA, the CDR3 is TGTGCCAGCAGTTTACGAGGGGGGCGCGAAACTGAAGCTTTCTTT. This encodes CASSLRGGRETEAFF.

This clonotype was detected a few times. The V and J genes are TRBV3-1 and TRBJ2-3, with 9 bases matching TRBD2. The V gene end was trimmed by 0 bases and the J gene end by 2 bases; junction bases not matched to a gene: 9. This CDR3 spans 18 amino acids. Looked up from germline, CDR1 is LGHDT and CDR2 is YNNKEL (reference sequence). CDR3 in amino acids: CASSQEGSGSALTDTQYF. The CDR3 nucleotides are TGTGCCAGCAGCCAAGAGGGTAGCGGGAGTGCACTCACAGATACGCAGTATTTT.

Within the sample, this clonotype is medium-sized. The chain recombines TRBV7-2 with TRBJ1-3, with D possibly being TRBD1 (5 bases). The germline V and J ends were trimmed by 2 bases and 0 bases, with 11 bases remaining between them. The CDR3 loop spans 16 amino acids. The germline V gene has CDR1 SGHTA and CDR2 FQGNSA. The CDR3 DNA reads as TGTGCCAGCAGCTTAACAGGCGGTAACTCTGGAAACACCATATATTTT. It codes for CASSLTGGNSGNTIYF.

The V and J genes are TRBV13 and TRBJ1-1, with D possibly matching TRBD1 (6 bases). Trimming cost V 3 bases and J 6 bases, with 11 bases left between them. Looked up from germline, CDR1 is PRHDT and CDR2 is FYEKMQ (reference sequence). CDR3 length: 13 amino acids. CDR3 coding DNA: TGTGCCAGCAGCTTTGGTGGGGGCCCTGAAGCTTTCTTT. Its translation: CASSFGGGPEAFF.

There are many counts of this clonotype. The V call is TRBV12-3 or TRBV12-4, the J call TRBJ2-3; 9 nucleotides align to TRBD2. CDR3 length equals 16 residues. Trimming removed 3 bases from V and 0 bases from J; junction bases left unmatched: 4. The CDR3 coding sequence is TGTGCCAGCAGTTTGTGGCGGGGGGGAAGCACAGATACGCAGTATTTT. Encoded protein: CASSLWRGGSTDTQYF.